These T cell receptor beta chains were read from a single sample in a study of blood T cell repertoires in COVID-19. Clones were sequenced by immunoSEQ multiplex PCR, and TCRdb holds only the in-frame ones, with some missing. The profile shows 85,000 or so clones, 90% to 95% of them singletons. The sequenced sample was peripheral blood. The receptors shown here come from a human donor with active COVID-19. The donor label of this sample is uncertain. CDR3s include the opening cysteine and the closing phenylalanine or tryptophan. D genes are given only for firm matches. Size values are once, few and many counts, or a class for expanded clones, and some rows have none.

>TRBV18|.|.|TRBJ1-5
TGTGCCAGCTCACCGGGTCGGGGGTTTAGCAATCAGCCCCAGCATTTT
CASSPGRGFSNQPQHF
>TRBV11-3|TRBD2|.|TRBJ2-7
TGTGCCAGCAGCCCCCGGGGACTAGCCCGGGAGCAGTACTTC
CASSPRGLAREQYF
>TRBV19|TRBD1|.|TRBJ1-2
TGTGCCAGTAGTACCAGACAGGGGGCAAAATTTGGCTACACCTTC
CASSTRQGAKFGYTF
>TRBV3-1/TRBV3-2|.|once|TRBJ1-4
TGTGCCAGCAGCCAAGCTCGCTCCGGGACAAGAAATGAAAAACTGTTTTTT
CASSQARSGTRNEKLFF
>TRBV4-3|.|.|TRBJ2-4
TGCGCCAGCAGCCAAGGGCTAGGGGGGGACATTCAGTACTTC
CASSQGLGGDIQYF
>TRBV18|TRBD1|.|TRBJ1-1
TGTGCCAGCTCACCACCGTCCAGGGGGCACACTGAAGCTTTCTTT
CASSPPSRGHTEAFF
>TRBV5-1|TRBD2|few|TRBJ2-7
TGCGCCAGCAGCTTCGGGGGGACCTACGAGCAGTACTTC
CASSFGGTYEQYF
>TRBV28|TRBD1|.|TRBJ2-7
TGTGCCAGCAGTGGTCAGACAGGGGGACAGTTTTACGAGCAGTACTTC
CASSGQTGGQFYEQYF
>TRBV5-4|TRBD2|.|TRBJ2-2
TGTGCCAGCAGCTGGACTAGCGGGGGGGCTTCGAACACCGGGGAGCTGTTTTTT
CASSWTSGGASNTGELFF
>TRBV5-1|TRBD1|.|TRBJ1-6
TGCGCCAGCAGCCGCGGGACAGGGACTTCAAGCTCCTATAATTCACCCCTCCACTTT
CASSRGTGTSSSYNSPLHF
>TRBV5-1|.|.|TRBJ1-2
TGCGCCAGCAGGGGGAGCGGAGGAGCTAACTATGGCTACACCTTC
CASRGSGGANYGYTF
>TRBV24-1|.|.|TRBJ1-3
TGTGCCACCAGCGGCAAGGGGGCTGGAAACACCATATATTTT
CATSGKGAGNTIYF
>TRBV7-9|.|.|TRBJ2-6
TGTGCCAGCAGCTTAGCTGCGGGGGCGGGAGGGGCCAACGTCCTGACTTTC
CASSLAAGAGGANVLTF
>TRBV24-1|.|.|TRBJ2-3
TGTGCCACCAGTCCCGCACAGGGTTCAGATACGCAGTATTTT
CATSPAQGSDTQYF
>TRBV19|.|.|TRBJ1-2
TGTGCCAGTAGCTTACCTGTAGGTGGGCTCACCTTC
CASSLPVGGLTF
>TRBV7-9|.|.|TRBJ2-7
TGTGCCAGCAGCTTAGCGGTCGAAGAGAGCTCCTACGAGCAGTACTTC
CASSLAVEESSYEQYF
>TRBV9|TRBD2|.|TRBJ2-7
TGTGCCAGCAGCGTTGGGACTAGCGGACCCTACGAGCAGTACTTC
CASSVGTSGPYEQYF
>TRBV14|TRBD1|.|TRBJ1-1
TGTGCCAGCAGCCAAGATCGCGGGACAGGGGGGATGAACACTGAAGCTTTCTTT
CASSQDRGTGGMNTEAFF
>TRBV3-1/TRBV3-2|.|.|TRBJ2-2
TGTGCCAGCAGCACCCCCTGGGGCAGGGCGAACACCGGGGAGCTGTTTTTT
CASSTPWGRANTGELFF
>TRBV10-3|TRBD1|.|TRBJ1-1
TGTGCCATCACGGACAACAGGGGGAACACTGAAGCTTTCTTT
CAITDNRGNTEAFF
>TRBV6-2/TRBV6-3|.|.|TRBJ2-1
TGTGCCAGCAGTAAACCCCAGGGTGGGGACAATGAGCAGTTCTTC
CASSKPQGGDNEQFF
>TRBV28|TRBD1|.|TRBJ1-1
TGTGCCAGCAAGGGACAGGGGGCAAGTTGGACTGAAGCTTTCTTT
CASKGQGASWTEAFF
>TRBV2|.|.|TRBJ1-3
TGTGCCAGCGCGCAGGCAGAAACCATCTCTGGAAACACCATATATTTT
CASAQAETISGNTIYF
>TRBV27|TRBD1|.|TRBJ1-1
TGTGCCAGCAGTTTGTCCGGGACAGGGGGCGATTACACTGAAGCTTTCTTT
CASSLSGTGGDYTEAFF
>TRBV18|TRBD1|.|TRBJ1-4
TGTGCCAGCTCACCAGTAGGGACAGGGACTGAAAAACTGTTTTTT
CASSPVGTGTEKLFF
>TRBV25-1|TRBD2|.|TRBJ2-5
TGTGCCAGCAGTTACGGGGGGGGAGAGACCCAGTACTTC
CASSYGGGETQYF
>TRBV3-1/TRBV3-2|.|.|TRBJ2-3
TGTGCCAGTTCAAATCGCGGCACAGATACGCAGTATTTT
CASSNRGTDTQYF
>TRBV6-1|TRBD1|.|TRBJ1-2
TGTGCCAGCAGTGAAGAAGGACAGGGACGCTATGGCTACACCTTC
CASSEEGQGRYGYTF
>TRBV19|TRBD1|once|TRBJ2-3
TGTGCCAGTGGACCCAGAGGCAGGGGGCCCCCAGTCCGGTATTTT
CASGPRGRGPPVRYF
>TRBV19|TRBD1|.|TRBJ1-5
TGTGCCAGTAGGCCCCAGGACAGGGGGCGCAATCAGCCCCAGCATTTT
CASRPQDRGRNQPQHF
>TRBV2|.|.|TRBJ2-7
TGTGCCAGCATCGAGGGGGGGGGCAACTCCTACGAGCAGTACTTC
CASIEGGGNSYEQYF
>TRBV28|TRBD1|.|TRBJ1-6
TGTGCCAGCAGTCTTAACAGGGGGTCCTATAATTCACCCCTCCACTTT
CASSLNRGSYNSPLHF
>TRBV7-7|TRBD1|.|TRBJ2-7
TGTGCCAGCAGCCCAACAGGGGGATCCTACGAGCAGTACTTC
CASSPTGGSYEQYF
>TRBV27|.|.|TRBJ1-5
TGTGCCAGCAGTTTAAATGGGGGAGGTCAGCCCCAGCATTTT
CASSLNGGGQPQHF
>TRBV27|TRBD1|.|TRBJ1-2
TGTGCCAGCAGTTTATCAGGGGGACAGGGTGGAGGCTACACCTTC
CASSLSGGQGGGYTF
>TRBV19|TRBD1|.|TRBJ1-2
TGTGCCAGTAGTATTGACGACAGGGGGCGAAATACCTATGGCTACACCTTC
CASSIDDRGRNTYGYTF
>TRBV7-9|TRBD1|.|TRBJ1-1
TGTGCCAGCAGCCTACTACCAACCGCCGGGACAGGGTTTACTGAAGCTTTCTTT
CASSLLPTAGTGFTEAFF
>TRBV6-1|TRBD2|.|TRBJ2-1
TGTGCCAGCAGTGAAAGCCCGGGGGGGTCCTACAATGAGCAGTTCTTC
CASSESPGGSYNEQFF
>TRBV27|TRBD2|.|TRBJ2-3
TGTGCCAGCAGTCTCAGGGGCTCTAGCGGGGCCTACCCTCCGACAGATACGCAGTATTTT
CASSLRGSSGAYPPTDTQYF
>TRBV5-8|TRBD1|.|TRBJ2-7
TGTGCCAGCACCTACTGGACAGGTACGGCCGAGCAGTACTTC
CASTYWTGTAEQYF
>TRBV6-4|.|.|TRBJ2-1
TGTGCCAGCAGCCAGACTAGTTACAATGAGCAGTTCTTC
CASSQTSYNEQFF
>TRBV11-3|TRBD1|.|TRBJ2-5
TGTGCCAGTGGGGCCGGACAGGGAGTAGAGACCCAGTACTTC
CASGAGQGVETQYF
>TRBV18|TRBD2|once|TRBJ2-1
TGTGCCAGCTCACCACCGGGACTAGCCTTCCCACGCTCCTACAATGAGCAGTTCTTC
CASSPPGLAFPRSYNEQFF
>TRBV28|.|.|TRBJ1-6
TGTGCCAGCAGTTCCCCCCCGACTAGTTCACCCCTCCACTTT
CASSSPPTSSPLHF
>TRBV28|.|.|TRBJ2-7
TGTGCCAGTTCCCAAAATCCCTACGAGCAGTACTTC
CASSQNPYEQYF
>TRBV18|.|.|TRBJ2-5
TGTGCCAGCTCACAAAACACAGGGATAGAGACCCAGTACTTC
CASSQNTGIETQYF
>TRBV29-1|TRBD1|once|TRBJ2-6
TGCAGCGTTGAAGAACCCACAGGGGGCGTCTCTGGGGCCAACGTCCTGACTTTC
CSVEEPTGGVSGANVLTF
>TRBV6-6|TRBD1|.|TRBJ1-4
TGTGCCAGCACCCGACAGGGGGGTGGCGAAAAACTGTTTTTT
CASTRQGGGEKLFF
>TRBV18|.|.|TRBJ2-1
TGTGCCAGCTCACCACCGAACAGCGGGCTGTACAATGAGCAGTTCTTC
CASSPPNSGLYNEQFF
>TRBV4-3|.|.|TRBJ1-3
TGCGCCAGCAGCCAAGAGGCGCAGCGCTCTGGAAACACCATATATTTT
CASSQEAQRSGNTIYF
>TRBV7-9|TRBD1|.|TRBJ1-2
TGTGCCAGCAGCTTAGCCGGGACAGGCTATGGCTACACCTTC
CASSLAGTGYGYTF
>TRBV10-1|TRBD2|.|TRBJ2-1
TGCGCCAGCAGTGAGGGAGCGGGAGACTACAATGAGCAGTTCTTC
CASSEGAGDYNEQFF
>TRBV3-1/TRBV3-2|TRBD2|once|TRBJ2-7
TGTGCCAGCAGCCGGGGGGGAGGCTCCTACGAGCAGTACTTC
CASSRGGGSYEQYF
>TRBV28|.|.|TRBJ1-1
TGTGCCAGCAGATCTCAAATCGGGAACACTGAAGCTTTCTTT
CASRSQIGNTEAFF